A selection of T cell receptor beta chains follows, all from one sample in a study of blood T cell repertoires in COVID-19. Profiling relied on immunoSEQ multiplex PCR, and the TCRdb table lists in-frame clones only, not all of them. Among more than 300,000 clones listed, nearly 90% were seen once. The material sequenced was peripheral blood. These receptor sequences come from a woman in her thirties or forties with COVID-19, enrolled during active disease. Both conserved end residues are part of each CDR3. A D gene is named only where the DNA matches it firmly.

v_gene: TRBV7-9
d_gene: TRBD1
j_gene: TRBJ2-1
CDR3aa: CASSLDRGTYNEQFF
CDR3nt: TGTGCCAGCAGCTTAGACAGGGGAACCTACAATGAGCAGTTCTTC

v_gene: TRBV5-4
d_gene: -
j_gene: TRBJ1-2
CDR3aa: CASSLSGGRNYGYTF
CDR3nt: TGTGCCAGCAGCTTGTCGGGGGGCCGGAACTATGGCTACACCTTC

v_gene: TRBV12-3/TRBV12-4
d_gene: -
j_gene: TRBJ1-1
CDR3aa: CASSYRKNTEAFF
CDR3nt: TGTGCCAGCAGCTATCGTAAGAACACTGAAGCTTTCTTT

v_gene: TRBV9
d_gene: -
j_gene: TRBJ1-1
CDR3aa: CASSPTDRSTEAFF
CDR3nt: TGTGCCAGCAGCCCGACAGACAGGTCCACTGAAGCTTTCTTT

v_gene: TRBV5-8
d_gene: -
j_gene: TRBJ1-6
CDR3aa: CASSLGAGWNNSPLHF
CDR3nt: TGTGCCAGCAGCTTGGGGGCAGGGTGGAATAATTCACCCCTCCACTTT

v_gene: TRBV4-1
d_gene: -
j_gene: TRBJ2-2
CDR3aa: CASSQGVQGTGELFF
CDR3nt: TGCGCCAGCAGCCAAGGGGTACAGGGAACCGGGGAGCTGTTTTTT

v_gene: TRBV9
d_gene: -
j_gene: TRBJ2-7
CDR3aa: CASSTGTWEAEQYF
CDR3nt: TGTGCCAGCAGCACCGGGACCTGGGAGGCCGAGCAGTACTTC

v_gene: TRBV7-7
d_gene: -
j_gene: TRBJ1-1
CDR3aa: CASSQKGGTEAFF
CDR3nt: TGTGCTAGCAGCCAAAAGGGAGGCACTGAAGCTTTCTTT

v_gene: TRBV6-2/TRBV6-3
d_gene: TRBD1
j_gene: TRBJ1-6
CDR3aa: CASSYSGQGQGAKNSPLHF
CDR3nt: TGTGCCAGCAGTTACTCGGGACAGGGACAGGGGGCGAAAAATTCACCCCTCCACTTT

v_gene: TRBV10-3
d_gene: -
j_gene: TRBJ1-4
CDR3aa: CAISESVLTKEKLFF
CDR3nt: TGTGCCATCTCCGAGTCTGTGCTTACGAAGGAAAAACTGTTTTTT

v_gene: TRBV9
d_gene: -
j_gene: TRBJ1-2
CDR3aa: CASSPNWGGDYGYTF
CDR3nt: TGTGCCAGCAGCCCCAATTGGGGAGGAGACTATGGCTACACCTTC

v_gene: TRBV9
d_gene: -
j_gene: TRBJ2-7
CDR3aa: CASSGGSPGLGEQYF
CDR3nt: TGTGCCAGCAGCGGAGGGTCCCCGGGGTTGGGGGAGCAGTACTTC

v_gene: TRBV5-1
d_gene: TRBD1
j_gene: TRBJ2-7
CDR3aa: CASSSGQGARGSYEQYF
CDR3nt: TGCGCCAGCAGCTCTGGACAGGGGGCGCGAGGGTCCTACGAGCAGTACTTC

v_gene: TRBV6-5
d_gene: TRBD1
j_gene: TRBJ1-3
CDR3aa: CASNVDRAGNTIYF
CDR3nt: TGTGCCAGCAACGTGGACAGGGCTGGAAACACCATATATTTT

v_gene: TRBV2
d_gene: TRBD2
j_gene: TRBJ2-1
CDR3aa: CASSPGLAGYNEQFF
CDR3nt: TGTGCCAGCAGCCCCGGACTAGCGGGTTACAATGAGCAGTTCTTC

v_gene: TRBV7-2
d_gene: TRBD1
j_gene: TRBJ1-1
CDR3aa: CASRRDRGLGTEAFF
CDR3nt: TGTGCCAGCAGAAGGGACAGGGGGCTTGGGACTGAAGCTTTCTTT

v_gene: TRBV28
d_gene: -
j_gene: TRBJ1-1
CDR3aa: CASVTGMNTEAFF
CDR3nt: TGTGCCAGCGTTACAGGTATGAACACTGAAGCTTTCTTT

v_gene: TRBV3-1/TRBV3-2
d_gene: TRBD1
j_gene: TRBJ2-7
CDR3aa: CASSRTGVPSYEQYF
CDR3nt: TGTGCCAGCAGTCGGACAGGGGTCCCCTCCTACGAGCAGTACTTC